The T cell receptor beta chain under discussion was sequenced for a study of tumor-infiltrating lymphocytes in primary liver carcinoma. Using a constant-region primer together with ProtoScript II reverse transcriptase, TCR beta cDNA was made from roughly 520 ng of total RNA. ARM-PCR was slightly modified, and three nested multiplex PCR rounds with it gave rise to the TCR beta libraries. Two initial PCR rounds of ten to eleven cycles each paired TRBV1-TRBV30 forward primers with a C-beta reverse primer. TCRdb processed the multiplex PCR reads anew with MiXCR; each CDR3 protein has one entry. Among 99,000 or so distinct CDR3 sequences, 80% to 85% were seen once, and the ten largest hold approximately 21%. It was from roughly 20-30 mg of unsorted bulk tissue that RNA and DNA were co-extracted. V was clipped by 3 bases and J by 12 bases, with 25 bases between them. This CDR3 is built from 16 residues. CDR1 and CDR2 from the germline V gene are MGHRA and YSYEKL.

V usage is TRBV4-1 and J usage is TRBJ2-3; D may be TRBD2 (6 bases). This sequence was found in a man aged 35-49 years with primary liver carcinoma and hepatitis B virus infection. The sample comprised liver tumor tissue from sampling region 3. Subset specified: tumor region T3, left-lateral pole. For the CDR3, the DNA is TGCGCCAGCAGCCAGACGGGGACTGGCAGCACAGATGCACAGTATTTT. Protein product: CASSQTGTGSTDAQYF.